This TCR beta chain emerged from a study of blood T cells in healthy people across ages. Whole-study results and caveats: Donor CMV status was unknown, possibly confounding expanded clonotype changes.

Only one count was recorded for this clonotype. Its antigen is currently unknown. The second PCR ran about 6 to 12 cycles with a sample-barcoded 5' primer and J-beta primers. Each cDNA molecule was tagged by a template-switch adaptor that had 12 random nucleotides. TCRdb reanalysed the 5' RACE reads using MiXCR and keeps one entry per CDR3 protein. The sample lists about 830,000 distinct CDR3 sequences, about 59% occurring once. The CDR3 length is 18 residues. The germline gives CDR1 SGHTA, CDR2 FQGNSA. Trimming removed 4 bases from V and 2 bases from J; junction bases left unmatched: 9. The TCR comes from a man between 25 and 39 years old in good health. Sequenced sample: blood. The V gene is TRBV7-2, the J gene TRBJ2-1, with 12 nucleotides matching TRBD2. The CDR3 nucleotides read TGTGCCAGCAGCTCCCGGACTAGCGGGATCCCAGCCTACAATGAGCAGTTCTTC. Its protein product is CASSSRTSGIPAYNEQFF.